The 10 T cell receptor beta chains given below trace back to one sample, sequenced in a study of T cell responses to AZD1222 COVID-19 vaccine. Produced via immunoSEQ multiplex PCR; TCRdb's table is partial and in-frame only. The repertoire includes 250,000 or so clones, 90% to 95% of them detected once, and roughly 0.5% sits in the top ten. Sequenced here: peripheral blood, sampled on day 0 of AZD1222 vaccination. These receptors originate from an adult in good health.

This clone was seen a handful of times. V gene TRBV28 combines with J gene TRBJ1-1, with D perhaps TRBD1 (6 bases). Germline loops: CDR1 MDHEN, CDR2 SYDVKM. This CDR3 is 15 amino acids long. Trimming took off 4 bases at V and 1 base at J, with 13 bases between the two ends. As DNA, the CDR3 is TGTGCCAGCAGTTCCGGGGGGGCAGGGAACACTGAAGCTTTCTTT. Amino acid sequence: CASSSGGAGNTEAFF.

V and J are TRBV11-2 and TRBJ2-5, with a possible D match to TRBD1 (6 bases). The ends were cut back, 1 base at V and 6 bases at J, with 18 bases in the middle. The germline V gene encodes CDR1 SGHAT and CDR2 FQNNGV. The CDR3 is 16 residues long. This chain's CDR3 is CASSLVFGRGTKTQYF. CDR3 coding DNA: TGTGCCAGCAGCTTAGTCTTTGGCAGGGGTACGAAGACCCAGTACTTC.

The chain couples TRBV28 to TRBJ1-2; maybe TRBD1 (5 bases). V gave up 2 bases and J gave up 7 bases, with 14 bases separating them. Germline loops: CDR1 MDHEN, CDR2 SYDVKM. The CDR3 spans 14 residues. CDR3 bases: TGTGCCAGCAGTTTAGAGACAGTGGGCGGTGGCTACACCTTC. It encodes CASSLETVGGGYTF.

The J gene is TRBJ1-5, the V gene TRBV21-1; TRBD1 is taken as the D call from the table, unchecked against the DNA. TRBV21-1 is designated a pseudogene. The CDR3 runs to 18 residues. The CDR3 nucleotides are TGTGCCAGCAGCACACCGGGACAGGGGGGAAGAGTCGATCAGCCCCAGCATTTT. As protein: CASSTPGQGGRVDQPQHF.

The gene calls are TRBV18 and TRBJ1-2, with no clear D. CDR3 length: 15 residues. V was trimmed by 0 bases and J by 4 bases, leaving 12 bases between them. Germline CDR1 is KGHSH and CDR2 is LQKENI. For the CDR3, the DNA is TGTGCCAGCTCACCACCCCATCAATCCACCTATGGCTACACCTTC. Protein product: CASSPPHQSTYGYTF.

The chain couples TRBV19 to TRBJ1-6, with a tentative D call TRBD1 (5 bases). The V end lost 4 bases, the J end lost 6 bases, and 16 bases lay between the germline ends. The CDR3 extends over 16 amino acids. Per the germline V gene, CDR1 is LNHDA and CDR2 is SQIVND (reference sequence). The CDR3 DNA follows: TGTGCCAGTAGTACGGCGATCAGGGCGGGTAATTCACCCCTCCACTTT. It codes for CASSTAIRAGNSPLHF. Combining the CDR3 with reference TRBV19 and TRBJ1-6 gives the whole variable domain DGGITQSPKYLFRKEGQNVTLSCEQNLNHDAMYWYRQDPGQGLRLIYYSQIVNDFQKGDIAEGYSVSREKKESFPLTVTSAQKNPTAFYLCASSTAIRAGNSPLHFGNGTRLTVT.

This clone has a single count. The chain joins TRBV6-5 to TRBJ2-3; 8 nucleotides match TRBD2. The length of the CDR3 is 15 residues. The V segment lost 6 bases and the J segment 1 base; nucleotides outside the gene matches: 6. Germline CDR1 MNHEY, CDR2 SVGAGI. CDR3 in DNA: TGTGCCAGCAGACCGGGGGGGGACGGCACAGATACGCAGTATTTT. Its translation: CASRPGGDGTDTQYF.

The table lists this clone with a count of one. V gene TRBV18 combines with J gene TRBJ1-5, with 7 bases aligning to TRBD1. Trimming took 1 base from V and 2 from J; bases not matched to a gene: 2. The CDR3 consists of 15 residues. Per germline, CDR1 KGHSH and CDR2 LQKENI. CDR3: CASSPLGTGNQPQHF. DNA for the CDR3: TGTGCCAGCTCACCACTCGGGACAGGCAATCAGCCCCAGCATTTT.

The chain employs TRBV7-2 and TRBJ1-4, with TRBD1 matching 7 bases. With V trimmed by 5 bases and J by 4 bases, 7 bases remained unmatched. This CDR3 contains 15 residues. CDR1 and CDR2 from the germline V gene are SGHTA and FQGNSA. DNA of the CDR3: TGTGCCAGCAGCATACTCAGGGGGTTTAATGAAAAACTGTTTTTT. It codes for CASSILRGFNEKLFF.

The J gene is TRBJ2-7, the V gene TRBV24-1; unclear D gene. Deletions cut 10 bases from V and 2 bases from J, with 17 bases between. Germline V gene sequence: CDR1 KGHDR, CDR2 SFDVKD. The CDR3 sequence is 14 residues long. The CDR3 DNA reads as TGTGCCACGGGGAAGGGTTCCTATCCCTACGAGCAGTACTTC. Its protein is CATGKGSYPYEQYF.